These T cell receptor beta chains were read from a single sample in a study of T-cell memory formation after mild COVID-19. Each CDR3 protein is one row after TCRdb ran MiXCR on the 5' RACE reads. Here the sample spans roughly 560,000 distinct CDR3 sequences, 20% being singletons. Input material: PBMCs or a T cell subset sorted from them (not recorded which). Receptors were obtained from an adult woman who had mild COVID-19 (a few samples of this study predate the infection). Cell type and time point are not known. Both conserved end residues are part of each CDR3. Fields, in order: J gene, D gene, V gene, clone size, CDR3 DNA, CDR3 protein. D genes are given only for firm matches. Not all rows give a size; the values are once, few, many and, for expanded clones, a class.

TRBJ2-4 . TRBV6-1 . TGTGCCAGCAGTAACAGGGAGGTCGAAGACATTCAGTACTTC CASSNREVEDIQYF
TRBJ1-1 . TRBV12-3/TRBV12-4 few TGTGCCAGCAGTCCTAGGGCCCATGGCACTGAAGCTTTCTTT CASSPRAHGTEAFF
TRBJ1-1 . TRBV14 . TGTGCCAGCAGCCGGGGGGTGACAACTGAAGCTTTCTTT CASSRGVTTEAFF
TRBJ2-2 . TRBV4-2 . TGTGCCAGCAGCCAAGCCGTGCACACCGGGGAGCTGTTTTTT CASSQAVHTGELFF
TRBJ1-5 TRBD1 TRBV4-1 few TGCGCCAGCAGCCAAGGAGGGACAGGGGTGGATCAGCCCCAGCATTTT CASSQGGTGVDQPQHF
TRBJ2-7 TRBD2 TRBV5-1 . TGCGCCAGCAGCTCAGTAGCGGGGGGAAGCTCCTACGAGCAGTACTTC CASSSVAGGSSYEQYF
TRBJ2-1 TRBD1 TRBV27 few TGTGCCAGCAGTCGGGACAGGGGAATTGGTGAGCAGTTCTTC CASSRDRGIGEQFF
TRBJ2-1 . TRBV7-7 few TGTGCTAGCAGCTTGAACCCGGACCCCTCTGGAGGGCAGTTCTTC CASSLNPDPSGGQFF
TRBJ2-3 TRBD2 TRBV5-1 . TGCGCCAGCAGCTCCGGGACTAGCGGGGTACGCGAAGATACGCAGTATTTT CASSSGTSGVREDTQYF
TRBJ1-2 . TRBV7-2 few TGTGCCAGCAGCTTACAATCCGGGGCAGGAGGTTATGGCTACACCTTC CASSLQSGAGGYGYTF
TRBJ2-5 . TRBV19 . TGTGCCAGTAGTATAGGGGCAGGAAAAGAGACCCAGTACTTC CASSIGAGKETQYF
TRBJ2-3 . TRBV9 few TGTGCCAGCAGCGTGGCCGACTCCCCTTTGGATACGCAGTATTTT CASSVADSPLDTQYF
TRBJ2-1 . TRBV9 few TGTGCCAGCAGCGTAGAATGGGACAATGAGCAGTTCTTC CASSVEWDNEQFF
TRBJ2-5 TRBD1 TRBV30 . TGTGCCTGGAGTGGGGTACAGGGGGTATTGAGGCAAGAGACCCAGTACTTC CAWSGVQGVLRQETQYF